The 26 T cell receptor beta chains presented below share a single source sample, sequenced in a study of siplizumab effects on memory and regulatory T cells (dated by TCRdb to between 2018 and 2021). Libraries came from the immunoSEQ multiplex PCR assay. The clones in this table, taken by TCRdb from immuneACCESS, are in-frame only. Not every clone is retained; where verified, under half of the shortfall comes from an unresolved V gene, and the cause of the rest is unknown. This sample gives tens of thousands of clones in total; roughly 96% of them show up just once. 0.031% of the sample is taken by the ten largest. Sequencing was performed on naive CD4+ T cells sorted from blood. The cell subset or site tag for this specimen amounts to: unstimulated naive T cells. The source of these receptors is a human donor in good health.

The gene calls are TRBV30 and TRBJ1-2, with D uncertain. Germline CDR1 and CDR2: GTSNPN and SVGIG (reference sequence). The CDR3 loop spans 10 amino acids. V shed 5 bases and J shed 6 bases, with 7 bases lying between them. The DNA of the CDR3 is TGTGCCTGGGGGCGGGATGGCTACACCTTC. Protein product: CAWGRDGYTF.

V usage is TRBV7-9 and J usage is TRBJ1-2; no definite D call. This CDR3 comprises 15 residues. V lost 2 bases and J lost 4, with 14 bases in between. From germline, CDR1 is SEHNR and CDR2 FQNEAQ (reference sequence). The CDR3 sequence is CASSLFRKQGYGYTF. The DNA of the CDR3 is TGTGCCAGCAGCTTATTCCGGAAGCAAGGCTATGGCTACACCTTC.

This clone was detected once. The chain is built from TRBV5-6 and TRBJ1-3; D is undetermined. V lost 3 bases and J 3 bases, leaving 10 bases between the germline ends. The length of the CDR3 is 14 residues. Germline CDR1 is SGHDT and CDR2 is YYEEEE. The CDR3 DNA reads as TGTGCCAGCAGCTCCTACGGGGTTGGAAACACCATATATTTT. It yields the protein CASSSYGVGNTIYF.

The V gene is TRBV7-4, the J gene TRBJ2-7, with TRBD1 as a possible D gene (6 bases). Germline CDR1 reads SGHVT; CDR2 reads SQSDAQ. This CDR3 is built from 15 residues. Between the trimmed V and J ends, which lost 1 base and 2 bases, there was a span of 12 bases. CDR3: CASSLGTGCAYEQYF. The DNA for the CDR3 is TGTGCCAGCAGCTTAGGTACAGGGTGCGCCTACGAGCAGTACTTC.

The chain employs TRBV29-1 and TRBJ2-3; no clear D gene. CDR1 and CDR2 (germline): SQVTM, ANQGSEA. V shed 8 bases and J shed 9 bases, with 6 bases lying between them. The length of the CDR3 is 8 residues. CDR3 sequence (DNA): TGCAGCTCTGGGACGCAGTATTTT. It encodes CSSGTQYF.

The V call is TRBV7-9, the J call TRBJ2-3; unclear D gene. The germline V gene has CDR1 SEHNR and CDR2 FQNEAQ (reference sequence). Deletions cut 4 bases from V and 3 bases from J, with 20 bases between. This CDR3 contains 17 residues. This CDR3 reads CASSSPGPLRNTDTQYF. The CDR3 nucleotides read TGTGCCAGCAGCTCCCCCGGGCCGTTAAGAAATACAGATACGCAGTATTTT.

The J gene is TRBJ2-7, the V gene TRBV28, with 10 bases aligning to TRBD2. Unmatched junction bases numbered 8, after V lost 7 bases and J lost 2 bases. The germline V gene has CDR1 MDHEN and CDR2 SYDVKM. CDR3 size: 15 residues. The CDR3 is CASIESSGGPYEQYF. CDR3 bases: TGTGCCAGCATAGAATCTAGCGGGGGCCCCTACGAGCAGTACTTC.

The rearrangement joins TRBV5-4 to TRBJ2-2, with D perhaps TRBD1 (7 bases). The CDR3 length is 16 residues. V lost 4 bases to trimming and J lost 5 bases, with 18 bases between them. Germline values: CDR1 SGHNT, CDR2 YYREEE (reference sequence). In DNA, the CDR3 is TGTGCCAGCAGCCAGGGGGGTTTAGGGGAAACCGGGGAGCTGTTTTTT. Translation: CASSQGGLGETGELFF. Using reference TRBV5-4 and TRBJ2-2 for the parts outside the CDR3, the full variable domain is ETGVTQSPTHLIKTRGQQVTLRCSSQSGHNTVSWYQQALGQGPQFIFQYYREEENGRGNFPPRFSGLQFPNYSSELNVNALELDDSALYLCASSQGGLGETGELFFGEGSRLTVL.

This clone was recorded once. The chain uses TRBV7-2 and TRBJ1-5, with unresolved D. CDR1 SGHTA and CDR2 FQGNSA come from the germline V gene. CDR3 length: 15 residues. Trimming left V 1 base short and J 2 bases short, with 9 bases between. CDR3 in DNA: TGTGCCAGCAGCTTAGGAGGCCGAGGCAATCAGCCCCAGCATTTT. It codes for CASSLGGRGNQPQHF.

This sequence joins TRBV4-1 and TRBJ2-5, with D hard to call. V gave up 4 bases and J gave up 0 bases, with 6 bases separating them. Germline CDR1 and CDR2: MGHRA and YSYEKL. The CDR3 loop spans 13 amino acids. The CDR3 nucleotides read TGCGCCAGCAGCCTGGCGTACCAAGAGACCCAGTACTTC. Its protein is CASSLAYQETQYF.

V is TRBV2 and J is TRBJ1-5; weak D call: TRBD1 (6 bases). The CDR3 length is 17 residues. Per the germline V gene, CDR1 is SNHLY and CDR2 is FYNNEI. V gave up 7 bases and J gave up 0 bases, with 19 bases separating them. The chain's CDR3 is CASNGADSLISNQPQHF. The DNA of the CDR3 is TGTGCCAGCAATGGTGCGGACAGCCTCATTAGCAATCAGCCCCAGCATTTT.

The chain joins TRBV9 to TRBJ2-5, with 9 bases matching TRBD2. The CDR3 runs 16 residues. J gave up 7 bases and V 4 bases, and 14 bases lay outside the gene matches. Germline CDR1 is SGDLS and CDR2 is YYNGEE. CDR3 residues: CASSPMGTSKGGTQYF. Here the CDR3 DNA reads TGTGCCAGCAGCCCGATGGGGACTAGCAAGGGAGGGACCCAGTACTTC.

The rearrangement uses TRBV14 and TRBJ2-5; D is uncertain. The CDR3 runs to 15 residues. Trimming cost V 3 bases and J 5 bases, with 16 bases left between them. CDR1 and CDR2 (germline): SGHDN, FVKESK. CDR3 loop: CASSQLGWFKETQYF. The CDR3 coding sequence is TGTGCCAGCAGCCAGTTAGGGTGGTTCAAGGAGACCCAGTACTTC.

Points on this clone: Distinct nucleotide sequences in the sample also encode this CDR3. This chain links TRBV5-1 with TRBJ2-3; 8 nucleotides agree with TRBD2. The V and J ends lost 0 bases and 7 bases, in that order; junction bases with no gene match: 13. Germline assignment: CDR1 SGHRS and CDR2 YFSETQ. The CDR3 is 17 amino acids. For the CDR3, the DNA is TGCGCCAGCAGCTTGGAAGGTTCGGGGGGGCCCGGGAATACGCAGTATTTT. Translating gives CASSLEGSGGPGNTQYF.

J is TRBJ1-2 and V is TRBV7-9; 8 nucleotides line up with TRBD1. The V segment lost 5 bases and the J segment 6 bases; nucleotides outside the gene matches: 8. Germline V gene sequence: CDR1 SEHNR, CDR2 FQNEAQ (reference sequence). This CDR3 is 14 amino acids long. CDR3 protein: CASSLGTGGHGYTF. The CDR3 region has the DNA TGTGCCAGCAGCCTAGGTACAGGGGGACATGGCTACACCTTC.

The V call is TRBV7-8, the J call TRBJ1-3; possibly TRBD1 for D (5 bases). Germline values: CDR1 SGHVS, CDR2 FQNEAQ. The CDR3 sequence is 17 residues long. V shed 1 base and J shed 0 bases, with 13 bases lying between them. In nucleotides, the CDR3 is TGTGCCAGCAGCTTAGAGGGGTTCAAAATCTCTGGAAACACCATATATTTT. Encoded protein: CASSLEGFKISGNTIYF.

The chain couples TRBV2 to TRBJ1-1; no definite D call. The CDR3 extends over 15 amino acids. Trimming removed 3 bases from V and 1 base from J, with 12 bases in between. Germline CDR1 SNHLY, CDR2 FYNNEI. The CDR3 loop reads CASSDVKIRNTEAFF. CDR3 nucleotides: TGTGCCAGCAGTGATGTAAAGATACGGAACACTGAAGCTTTCTTT. Complete variable domain (other parts from reference TRBV2 and TRBJ1-1): EPEVTQTPSHQVTQMGQEVILRCVPISNHLYFYWYRQILGQKVEFLVSFYNNEISEKSEIFDDQFSVERPDGSNFTLKIRSTKLEDSAMYFCASSDVKIRNTEAFFGQGTRLTVV.

V and J are TRBV6-1 and TRBJ2-2; TRBD1 aligns across 7 bases. Germline V lookup: CDR1 MNHNS, CDR2 SASEGT. The CDR3 covers 17 residues. V lost 4 bases and J lost 3; bases outside the gene matches: 11. The DNA of the CDR3 is TGTGCCAGCAGTGCGAAGTCCGGGACAGAATACACCGGGGAGCTGTTTTTT. Protein product: CASSAKSGTEYTGELFF.

This clone was detected once. V and J are TRBV7-2 and TRBJ1-3, with D unclear. This CDR3 is built from 17 residues. Germline CDR1 is SGHTA and CDR2 is FQGNSA. The V end lost 5 bases, the J end lost 1 base, and 18 bases lay between the germline ends. CDR3 protein: CASSPEGRRKSGNTIYF. CDR3 in DNA: TGTGCCAGCAGCCCAGAGGGCCGGAGGAAATCTGGAAACACCATATATTTT. Complete variable domain (other parts from reference TRBV7-2 and TRBJ1-3): GAGVSQSPSNKVTEKGKDVELRCDPISGHTALYWYRQSLGQGLEFLIYFQGNSAPDKSGLPSDRFSAERTGGSVSTLTIQRTQQEDSAVYLCASSPEGRRKSGNTIYFGEGSWLTVV.

The chain has TRBV19 and TRBJ1-2, with 9 bases matching TRBD1. The ends lost 0 bases at V and 6 bases at J; junction bases unmatched: 17. Germline V gene data show CDR1 as LNHDA and CDR2 as SQIVND (reference sequence). The CDR3 loop spans 19 amino acids. The DNA of the CDR3 is TGTGCCAGTAGTATAGATGGGGGGACAGGGAACAAAAGGAAGAATGGCTACACCTTC. Its protein is CASSIDGGTGNKRKNGYTF.

This chain links TRBV7-3 with TRBJ2-3, with a tentative D call TRBD2 (5 bases). V was cut by 5 bases and J by 8 bases, with 11 bases left in between. This CDR3 is 12 amino acids long. Per the germline V gene, CDR1 is SGHTA and CDR2 is FQGTGA. The DNA of the CDR3 is TGTGCCAGCAGCAAGGACTTGGGTACGCAGTATTTT. This gives the protein CASSKDLGTQYF.

The chain combines TRBV27 with TRBJ2-3; TRBD2 agrees at 7 bases. The CDR3 is made up of 19 amino acids. CDR1 and CDR2 from the germline V gene are MNHEY and SMNVEV (reference sequence). J lost 1 base, V lost 0 bases, and 13 bases had no gene match. CDR3 loop: CASSLSRGSGRGRTDTQYF. The CDR3 DNA follows: TGTGCCAGCAGTTTATCTCGTGGTAGCGGGCGGGGCCGCACAGATACGCAGTATTTT.

The V and J genes are TRBV5-4 and TRBJ2-2, with D possibly matching TRBD1 (5 bases). V gave up 3 bases and J gave up 7 bases, with 7 bases separating them. This CDR3 has 12 amino acids. Germline assignment: CDR1 SGHNT and CDR2 YYREEE (reference sequence). The CDR3 nucleotides read TGTGCCAGCAGCTCACAGGTCGGGGAGCTGTTTTTT. Translation gives CASSSQVGELFF.

The chain uses TRBV5-1 and TRBJ1-2, with D possibly matching TRBD1 (5 bases). The V end lost 3 bases, the J end lost 6 bases, and 15 bases lay between the germline ends. The CDR3 length is 14 residues. The germline CDR1 and CDR2 sequences are SGHRS and YFSETQ. The CDR3 region has the DNA TGCGCCAGCAGCTGGACAAGCCTCGGGGATGGCTACACCTTC. Amino acids: CASSWTSLGDGYTF.

The chain uses TRBV7-2 and TRBJ2-7; D gene unclear. The V end lost 1 base, the J end lost 4 bases, and 8 bases lay between the germline ends. The CDR3 consists of 13 residues. Germline CDR1 reads SGHTA; CDR2 reads FQGNSA. The CDR3 is CASSLDRQYEQYF. CDR3 sequence (DNA): TGTGCCAGCAGCTTAGATCGTCAATACGAGCAGTACTTC. The full variable domain, rest sourced from reference TRBV7-2 and TRBJ2-7, is GAGVSQSPSNKVTEKGKDVELRCDPISGHTALYWYRQSLGQGLEFLIYFQGNSAPDKSGLPSDRFSAERTGGSVSTLTIQRTQQEDSAVYLCASSLDRQYEQYFGPGTRLTVT.

J is TRBJ2-7 and V is TRBV19; D tentatively reads TRBD1 or TRBD2 (6 bases each). This CDR3 comprises 16 residues. The ends were cut back, 5 bases at V and 5 bases at J, with 22 bases in the middle. In germline, CDR1 is LNHDA, CDR2 SQIVND (reference sequence). CDR3 loop: CASSLRRGGRRDEQYF. Written as DNA, the CDR3 is TGTGCCAGTAGTCTTCGCCGTGGGGGGCGCAGGGACGAGCAGTACTTC. The full variable domain, completed using reference TRBV19 and TRBJ2-7, is DGGITQSPKYLFRKEGQNVTLSCEQNLNHDAMYWYRQDPGQGLRLIYYSQIVNDFQKGDIAEGYSVSREKKESFPLTVTSAQKNPTAFYLCASSLRRGGRRDEQYFGPGTRLTVT.